The 18 T cell receptor beta chains below come from one sample, sequenced in a study of OX40 agonist ivuxolimab in advanced cancers. The data were produced by immunoSEQ multiplex PCR, yet TCRdb's version contains in-frame clones alone and is incomplete. The table shows around 65,000 clones, with around 90% occurring only once. Here the sequenced sample was CD4+ or CD8+ T cells sorted from blood, taken in a trial of the OX40 agonist ivuxolimab. These TCRs come from an adult with an advanced solid tumor such as melanoma, head and neck, liver or kidney cancer.

The rearrangement uses TRBV7-2 and TRBJ2-2; 11 nucleotides align to TRBD2. CDR3 length equals 16 residues. CDR1 SGHTA and CDR2 FQGNSA come from the germline V gene. The V and J ends lost 5 bases and 3 bases, in that order; junction bases with no gene match: 5. CDR3 coding DNA: TGTGCCAGCAGCCTCGTAGCGGGAGGGTACACCGGGGAGCTGTTTTTT. Translation gives CASSLVAGGYTGELFF.

The rearrangement uses TRBV28 and TRBJ1-5, with D uncertain. Per the germline V gene, CDR1 is MDHEN and CDR2 is SYDVKM. CDR3 length equals 16 residues. Trimming left V 2 bases short and J 0 bases short, with 11 bases between. For the CDR3, the DNA is TGTGCCAGCAGTTTAACCACGGACTATAGCAATCAGCCCCAGCATTTT. Its protein is CASSLTTDYSNQPQHF.

The chain is built from TRBV5-6 and TRBJ2-4; 10 nucleotides line up with TRBD2. Trimming removed 0 bases from V and 7 bases from J; junction bases left unmatched: 7. CDR3 length equals 16 residues. Germline assignment: CDR1 SGHDT and CDR2 YYEEEE. DNA for the CDR3: TGTGCCAGCAGCTTGGGCGGCCTAGCGGGAGCTAACATTCAGTACTTC. Translation gives CASSLGGLAGANIQYF. The full variable domain, its missing parts supplied by reference TRBV5-6 and TRBJ2-4, is DAGVTQSPTHLIKTRGQQVTLRCSPKSGHDTVSWYQQALGQGPQFIFQYYEEEERQRGNFPDRFSGHQFPNYSSELNVNALLLGDSALYLCASSLGGLAGANIQYFGAGTRLSVL.

In its sample, this clone was seen once. The chain combines TRBV2 with TRBJ2-5; 13 positions match TRBD2. With V trimmed by 8 bases and J by 5 bases, 11 bases remained unmatched. The CDR3 loop spans 16 amino acids. CDR1 SNHLY and CDR2 FYNNEI come from the germline V gene. The CDR3 sequence is CASHILAGGFLETQYF. In DNA form, the CDR3 reads TGTGCCAGCCACATACTAGCGGGAGGGTTTTTGGAGACCCAGTACTTC.

A few counts support this clone. The CDR3 region is CASSPTGAGNQPQHF. CDR3 bases: TGTGCCAGCAGCCCCACAGGGGCGGGCAATCAGCCCCAGCATTTT. The chain recombines TRBV6-5 with TRBJ1-5; 7 positions agree with TRBD1. V trimming: 6 bases; J trimming: 2 bases; junction bases outside the gene matches: 7. The CDR3 spans 15 residues. Germline loops: CDR1 MNHEY, CDR2 SVGAGI.

The V call is TRBV13, the J call TRBJ1-4; possibly TRBD1 for D (6 bases). Trimming removed 2 bases from V and 4 bases from J, with 11 bases in between. Germline loops: CDR1 PRHDT, CDR2 FYEKMQ (reference sequence). The CDR3 is 15 amino acids. CDR3: CASSLRTARNEKLFF. DNA of the CDR3: TGTGCCAGCAGCTTACGGACAGCGCGTAATGAAAAACTGTTTTTT.

The gene calls are TRBV7-2 and TRBJ1-3; D not certain. Germline CDR1 is SGHTA and CDR2 is FQGNSA. The CDR3 sequence is 13 residues long. V lost 3 bases and J 0 bases, leaving 3 bases between the germline ends. The CDR3 bases are TGTGCCAGCAGCTTCGACTCTGGAAACACCATATATTTT. Amino acids: CASSFDSGNTIYF.

The chain uses TRBV5-1 and TRBJ2-3; the D gene is possibly TRBD2 (6 bases). Germline loops: CDR1 SGHRS, CDR2 YFSETQ. The CDR3 has 16 amino acids. Trimming cost V 2 bases and J 1 base, with 14 bases left between them. This CDR3 is CASSLGEWRGTDTQYF. The CDR3, as DNA: TGCGCCAGCAGCTTAGGGGAGTGGAGGGGCACAGATACGCAGTATTTT. Variable domain in full (rest from reference TRBV5-1 and TRBJ2-3): KAGVTQTPRYLIKTRGQQVTLSCSPISGHRSVSWYQQTPGQGLQFLFEYFSETQRNKGNFPGRFSGRQFSNSRSEMNVSTLELGDSALYLCASSLGEWRGTDTQYFGPGTRLTVL.

Here the CDR3 DNA reads TGTGCCAGCAGCTTAGCACCCGGGATCACAGATACGCAGTATTTT. This gives the protein CASSLAPGITDTQYF. The chain joins TRBV7-8 to TRBJ2-3, with D possibly TRBD2 on 5 matching bases. CDR1 and CDR2 (germline): SGHVS, FQNEAQ. The CDR3 loop spans 15 amino acids. V was clipped by 0 bases and J by 2 bases, with 9 bases between them.

The chain couples TRBV28 to TRBJ2-3, with 11 bases that match TRBD1. The V segment lost 7 bases and the J segment 3 bases; nucleotides outside the gene matches: 9. The CDR3 runs 16 residues. The germline V gene has CDR1 MDHEN and CDR2 SYDVKM. CDR3 in DNA: TGTGCCAGCAATTCTGAGGACAGGGGGCGGACAGATACGCAGTATTTT. Amino acid sequence: CASNSEDRGRTDTQYF. Filled out from reference TRBV28 and TRBJ2-3, the complete variable domain reads DVKVTQSSRYLVKRTGEKVFLECVQDMDHENMFWYRQDPGLGLRLIYFSYDVKMKEKGDIPEGYSVSREKKERFSLILESASTNQTSMYLCASNSEDRGRTDTQYFGPGTRLTVL.

The rearrangement links TRBV20-1 to TRBJ1-4; D remains unclear. Germline assignment: CDR1 DFQATT and CDR2 SNEGSKA (reference sequence). This CDR3 is 11 amino acids long. CDR3 coding DNA: TGCAGGGGAGGAGCTAATGAAAAACTGTTTTTT. Its protein is CRGGANEKLFF.

The rearrangement links TRBV7-2 to TRBJ2-1; tentatively, D is TRBD2 (8 bases). CDR3 length equals 20 residues. The germline CDR1 and CDR2 sequences are SGHTA and FQGNSA. V lost 0 bases, J lost 2 bases, and 23 bases lay in between. This chain's CDR3 is CASSLARAGGTLAAYNEQFF. CDR3 DNA sequence: TGTGCCAGCAGCTTAGCCCGGGCAGGGGGTACACTAGCGGCCTACAATGAGCAGTTCTTC.

The chain joins TRBV5-1 to TRBJ2-7; D is perhaps TRBD2 (5 bases). CDR3 length: 15 amino acids. The V gene lost 4 bases and the J gene lost 6 bases, with 20 bases spanning the gap. Germline assignment: CDR1 SGHRS and CDR2 YFSETQ. CDR3 DNA: TGCGCCAGCAGCCCCAACCCGACGGGGTCCGGCGAGCAGTACTTC. This encodes CASSPNPTGSGEQYF.

The V call is TRBV6-5, the J call TRBJ1-1; perhaps TRBD1 as D (6 bases). The V gene lost 6 bases and the J gene lost 0 bases, with 11 bases spanning the gap. Germline loops: CDR1 MNHEY, CDR2 SVGAGI. CDR3 length equals 14 residues. In DNA, the CDR3 is TGTGCCAGCAGAAAACAGGGTATGAACACTGAAGCTTTCTTT. This sequence encodes CASRKQGMNTEAFF.

V is TRBV6-1 and J is TRBJ2-2; D gene ambiguous. The CDR3 length is 11 residues. Germline assignment: CDR1 MNHNS and CDR2 SASEGT. Trimming took 2 bases from V and 6 from J, leaving 1 base between them. CDR3 DNA: TGTGCCAGCAGTGAACCCGGGGAGCTGTTTTTT. This encodes CASSEPGELFF.

This rearrangement joins TRBV5-1 to TRBJ2-1; the match to TRBD1 covers 8 bases. Germline CDR1 is SGHRS and CDR2 is YFSETQ. V shed 4 bases, J shed 5 bases, and the junction held 14 bases outside the gene matches. CDR3 length equals 17 residues. The CDR3 DNA reads TGCGCCAGCAGCACCGGGACAGGCAATCAAGCGAACAATGAGCAGTTCTTC. It yields the protein CASSTGTGNQANNEQFF.

The J gene is TRBJ2-7, the V gene TRBV19; 7 nucleotides agree with TRBD1. The CDR3 totals 14 residues. Germline V gene sequence: CDR1 LNHDA, CDR2 SQIVND (reference sequence). The junction had 4 bases not matched to a gene; V was cut back by 4 bases and J by 1 base. The CDR3 DNA reads TGTGCCAGTAGTAACACAGGGGTTTCCTACGAGCAGTACTTC. It specifies CASSNTGVSYEQYF.

V gene TRBV7-3 combines with J gene TRBJ2-2; 11 bases line up with TRBD1. Germline V gene sequence: CDR1 SGHTA, CDR2 FQGTGA. The length of the CDR3 is 15 residues. Trimming removed 0 bases from V and 6 bases from J; junction bases left unmatched: 0. This CDR3 is CASSLTGQGAGELFF. CDR3 sequence (DNA): TGTGCCAGCAGCTTAACGGGACAGGGGGCCGGGGAGCTGTTTTTT.